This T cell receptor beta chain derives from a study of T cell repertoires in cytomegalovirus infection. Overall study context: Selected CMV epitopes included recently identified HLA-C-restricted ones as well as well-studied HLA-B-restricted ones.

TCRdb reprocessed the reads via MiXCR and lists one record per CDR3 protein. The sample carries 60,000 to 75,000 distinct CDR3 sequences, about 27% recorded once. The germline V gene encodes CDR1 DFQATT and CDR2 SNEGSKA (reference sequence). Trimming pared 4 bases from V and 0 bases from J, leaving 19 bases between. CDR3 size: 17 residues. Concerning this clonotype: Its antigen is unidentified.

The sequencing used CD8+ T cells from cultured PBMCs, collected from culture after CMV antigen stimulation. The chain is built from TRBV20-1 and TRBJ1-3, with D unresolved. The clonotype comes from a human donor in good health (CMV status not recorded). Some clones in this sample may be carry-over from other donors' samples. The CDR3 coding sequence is TGCAGTGCTAAAGCGGGAGTGGTGTTTAGCTCTGGAAACACCATATATTTT. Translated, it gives CSAKAGVVFSSGNTIYF.